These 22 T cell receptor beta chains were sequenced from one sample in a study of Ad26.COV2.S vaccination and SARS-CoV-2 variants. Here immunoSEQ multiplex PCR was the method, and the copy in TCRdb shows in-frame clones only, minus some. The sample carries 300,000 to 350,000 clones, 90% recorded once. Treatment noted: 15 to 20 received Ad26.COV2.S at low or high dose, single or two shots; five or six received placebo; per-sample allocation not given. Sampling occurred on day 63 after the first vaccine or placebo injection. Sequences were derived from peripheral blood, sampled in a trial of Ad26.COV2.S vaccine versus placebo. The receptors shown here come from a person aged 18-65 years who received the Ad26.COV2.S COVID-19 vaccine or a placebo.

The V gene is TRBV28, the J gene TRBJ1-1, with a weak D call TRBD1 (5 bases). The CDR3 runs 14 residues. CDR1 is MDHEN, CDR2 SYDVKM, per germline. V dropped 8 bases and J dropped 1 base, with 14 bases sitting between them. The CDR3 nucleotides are TGTGCCAGCCAAGGGGCATCGACGAACACTGAAGCTTTCTTT. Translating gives CASQGASTNTEAFF.

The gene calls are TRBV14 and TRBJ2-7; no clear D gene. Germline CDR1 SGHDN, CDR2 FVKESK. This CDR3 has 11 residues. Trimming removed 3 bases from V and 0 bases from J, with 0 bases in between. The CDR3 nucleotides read TGTGCCAGCAGCCACTCCTACGAGCAGTACGTC. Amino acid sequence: CASSHSYEQYV.

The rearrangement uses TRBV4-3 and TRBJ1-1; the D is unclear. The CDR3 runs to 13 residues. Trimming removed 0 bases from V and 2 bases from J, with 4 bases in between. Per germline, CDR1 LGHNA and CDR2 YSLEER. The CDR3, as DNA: TGCGCCAGCAGCCAAGAGGTTAACACTGAAGCTTTCTTT. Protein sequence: CASSQEVNTEAFF.

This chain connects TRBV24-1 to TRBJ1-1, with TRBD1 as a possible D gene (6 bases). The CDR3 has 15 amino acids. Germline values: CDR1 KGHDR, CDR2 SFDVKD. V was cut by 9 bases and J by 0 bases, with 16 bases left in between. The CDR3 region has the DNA TGTGCCACCCTCGGGACAACCGATATGAACACTGAAGCTTTCTTT. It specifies CATLGTTDMNTEAFF.

CDR3 protein: CASRALQGYTEAFF. For the CDR3, the DNA is TGTGCCAGCAGGGCATTACAGGGATATACTGAAGCTTTCTTT. The genes are TRBV27 and TRBJ1-1; possible D gene TRBD1, 6 bases. The V end lost 6 bases, the J end lost 5 bases, and 16 bases lay between the germline ends. The germline gives CDR1 MNHEY, CDR2 SMNVEV (reference sequence). The CDR3 is 14 residues long.

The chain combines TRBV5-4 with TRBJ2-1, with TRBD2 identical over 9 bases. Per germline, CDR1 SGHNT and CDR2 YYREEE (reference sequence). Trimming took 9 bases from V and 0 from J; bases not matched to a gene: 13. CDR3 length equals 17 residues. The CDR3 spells CAIPGMGGRASYNEQFF. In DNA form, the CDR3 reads TGTGCCATCCCGGGTATGGGCGGGAGGGCCTCCTACAATGAGCAGTTCTTC. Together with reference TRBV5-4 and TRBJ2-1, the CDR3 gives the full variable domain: ETGVTQSPTHLIKTRGQQVTLRCSSQSGHNTVSWYQQALGQGPQFIFQYYREEENGRGNFPPRFSGLQFPNYSSELNVNALELDDSALYLCAIPGMGGRASYNEQFFGPGTRLTVL.

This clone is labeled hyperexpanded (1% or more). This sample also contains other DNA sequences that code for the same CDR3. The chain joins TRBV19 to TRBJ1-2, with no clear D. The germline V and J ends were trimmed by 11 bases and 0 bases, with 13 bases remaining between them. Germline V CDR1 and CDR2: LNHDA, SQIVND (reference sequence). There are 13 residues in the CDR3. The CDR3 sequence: CAGSDGPNYGYTF. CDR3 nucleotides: TGTGCCGGGTCGGACGGACCTAACTATGGCTACACCTTC.

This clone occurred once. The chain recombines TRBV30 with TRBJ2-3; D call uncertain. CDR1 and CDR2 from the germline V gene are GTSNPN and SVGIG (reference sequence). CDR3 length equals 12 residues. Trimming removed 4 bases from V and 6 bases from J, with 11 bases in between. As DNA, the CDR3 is TGTGCCTGGACTTTCCTTATGGATACGCAGTATTTT. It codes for CAWTFLMDTQYF.

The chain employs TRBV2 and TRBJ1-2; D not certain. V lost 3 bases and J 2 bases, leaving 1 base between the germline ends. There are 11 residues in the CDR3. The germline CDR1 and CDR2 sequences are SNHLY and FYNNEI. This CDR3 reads CASSENYGYTF. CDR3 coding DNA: TGTGCCAGCAGTGAGAACTATGGCTACACCTTC.

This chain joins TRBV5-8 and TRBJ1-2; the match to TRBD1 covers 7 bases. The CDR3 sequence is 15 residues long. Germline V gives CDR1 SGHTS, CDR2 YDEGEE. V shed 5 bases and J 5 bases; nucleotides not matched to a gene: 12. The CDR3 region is CASSFRDRGIYGYTF. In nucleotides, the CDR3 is TGTGCCAGCAGTTTCCGGGACAGAGGAATTTATGGCTACACCTTC.

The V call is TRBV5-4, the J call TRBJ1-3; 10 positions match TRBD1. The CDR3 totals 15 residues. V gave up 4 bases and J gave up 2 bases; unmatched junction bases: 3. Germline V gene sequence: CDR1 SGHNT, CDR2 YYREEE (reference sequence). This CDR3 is CASSPGTGAGNTIYF. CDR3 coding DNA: TGTGCCAGCAGCCCCGGGACAGGGGCTGGAAACACCATATATTTT.

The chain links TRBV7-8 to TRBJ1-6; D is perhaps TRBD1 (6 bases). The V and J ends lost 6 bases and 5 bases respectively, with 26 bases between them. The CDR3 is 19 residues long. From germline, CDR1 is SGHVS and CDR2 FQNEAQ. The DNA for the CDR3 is TGTGCCAGCAGTTCGCGGACAGCCCTCATTCAACAAGATAATTCACCCCTCCACTTT. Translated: CASSSRTALIQQDNSPLHF.

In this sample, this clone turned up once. The CDR3 DNA sequence: TGTGCCAGCAGCTTAGCGTGGGGCTACACCTTC. Its protein product is CASSLAWGYTF. This sequence joins TRBV7-2 and TRBJ1-2; D not certain. This CDR3 contains 11 residues. The V end was cut by 0 bases, the J end by 8 bases, with 4 bases between. Germline V CDR1 and CDR2: SGHTA, FQGNSA.

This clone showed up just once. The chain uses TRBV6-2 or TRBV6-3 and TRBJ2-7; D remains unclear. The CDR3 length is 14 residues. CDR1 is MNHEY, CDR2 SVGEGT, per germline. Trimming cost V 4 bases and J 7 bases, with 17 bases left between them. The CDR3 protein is CASSSGQVSVEQYF. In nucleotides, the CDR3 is TGTGCCAGCAGTTCGGGCCAGGTCAGTGTTGAGCAGTACTTC.

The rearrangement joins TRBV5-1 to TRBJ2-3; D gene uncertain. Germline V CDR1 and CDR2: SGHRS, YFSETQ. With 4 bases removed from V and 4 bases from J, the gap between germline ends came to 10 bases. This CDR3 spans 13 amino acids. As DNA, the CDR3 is TGCGCCAGCAGCCCGTCTAAACCAGATACGCAGTATTTT. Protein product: CASSPSKPDTQYF.

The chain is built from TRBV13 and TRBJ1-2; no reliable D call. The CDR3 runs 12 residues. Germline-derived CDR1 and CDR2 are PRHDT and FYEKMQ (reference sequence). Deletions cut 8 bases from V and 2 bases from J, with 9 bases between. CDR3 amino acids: CASLESNYGYTF. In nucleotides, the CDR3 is TGTGCCAGCCTGGAATCCAACTATGGCTACACCTTC.

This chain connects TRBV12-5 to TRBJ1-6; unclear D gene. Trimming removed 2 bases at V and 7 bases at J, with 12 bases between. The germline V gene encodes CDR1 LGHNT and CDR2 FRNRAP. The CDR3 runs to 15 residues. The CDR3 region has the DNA TGTGCTAGTGGTTTGCTGCGCCTCAAGAATTCACCCCTCCACTTT. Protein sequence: CASGLLRLKNSPLHF.

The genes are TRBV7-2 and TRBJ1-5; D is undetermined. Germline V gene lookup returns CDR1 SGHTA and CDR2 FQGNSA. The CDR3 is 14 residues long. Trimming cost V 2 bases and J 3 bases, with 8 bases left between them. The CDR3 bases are TGTGCCAGCAGCTTACAAACGAACAATCAGCCCCAGCATTTT. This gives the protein CASSLQTNNQPQHF. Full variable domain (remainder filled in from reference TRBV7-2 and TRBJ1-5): GAGVSQSPSNKVTEKGKDVELRCDPISGHTALYWYRQSLGQGLEFLIYFQGNSAPDKSGLPSDRFSAERTGGSVSTLTIQRTQQEDSAVYLCASSLQTNNQPQHFGDGTRLSIL.

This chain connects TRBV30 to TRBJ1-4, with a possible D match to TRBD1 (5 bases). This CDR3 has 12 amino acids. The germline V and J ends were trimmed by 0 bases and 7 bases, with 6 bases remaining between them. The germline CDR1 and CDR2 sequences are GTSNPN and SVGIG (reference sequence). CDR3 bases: TGTGCCTGGAGTGTAGGGGCTGAAAAACTGTTTTTT. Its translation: CAWSVGAEKLFF.

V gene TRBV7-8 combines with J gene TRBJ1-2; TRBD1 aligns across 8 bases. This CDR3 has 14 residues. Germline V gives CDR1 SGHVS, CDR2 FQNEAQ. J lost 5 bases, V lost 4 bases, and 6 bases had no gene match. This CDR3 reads CASSSAGTGYGYTF. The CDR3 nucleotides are TGTGCCAGCAGCTCAGCCGGGACAGGTTATGGCTACACCTTC.

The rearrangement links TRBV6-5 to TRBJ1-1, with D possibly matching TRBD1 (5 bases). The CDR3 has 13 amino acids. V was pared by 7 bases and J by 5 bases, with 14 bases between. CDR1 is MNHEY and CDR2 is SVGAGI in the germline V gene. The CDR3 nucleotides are TGTGCCAGCATAATTGGGACGGCTACTGAAGCTTTCTTT. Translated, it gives CASIIGTATEAFF.

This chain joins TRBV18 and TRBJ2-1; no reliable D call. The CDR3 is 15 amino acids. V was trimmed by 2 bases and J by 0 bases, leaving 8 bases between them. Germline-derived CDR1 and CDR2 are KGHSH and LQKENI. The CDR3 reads CASSPGELSYNEQFF. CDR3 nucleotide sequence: TGTGCCAGCTCACCAGGTGAACTCTCCTACAATGAGCAGTTCTTC.